The 27 T cell receptor beta chains reported below all come from one sample, sequenced in a study of T cells after yellow fever vaccination. TCRdb itself ran the 5' RACE reads through MiXCR, one entry per CDR3 protein. The sample yields over 250,000 distinct CDR3 sequences, roughly 4.3% seen once. The sequencing used PBMCs, collected 5 days after the yellow fever booster vaccination. The source is a man aged 18 to 29 who received the YFV17D yellow fever vaccine.

In its sample, this clonotype was seen a few times. The chain carries TRBV4-3 and TRBJ2-2; tentatively, D is TRBD1 (5 bases). The V and J ends lost 0 bases and 3 bases respectively, with 14 bases between them. The length of the CDR3 is 17 residues. Germline values: CDR1 LGHNA, CDR2 YSLEER. The CDR3 here is CASSQDFLGQDTGELFF. The CDR3 nucleotides are TGCGCCAGCAGCCAAGACTTCCTAGGACAAGACACCGGGGAGCTGTTTTTT.

At least ten counts were recorded for this clonotype. The chain uses TRBV24-1 and TRBJ2-1; 7 bases fit TRBD1. The CDR3 spans 14 residues. Germline values: CDR1 KGHDR, CDR2 SFDVKD. V gave up 6 bases and J gave up 3 bases; unmatched junction bases: 4. Written as DNA, the CDR3 is TGTGCCACCAGTCCAGGGGGTTTCTACAATGAGCAGTTCTTC. Amino acids: CATSPGGFYNEQFF.

The chain is built from TRBV5-4 and TRBJ2-7, with TRBD2 identical over 7 bases. There are 14 residues in the CDR3. The V and J ends lost 4 bases and 1 base, in that order; junction bases with no gene match: 5. CDR1 is SGHNT and CDR2 is YYREEE in the germline V gene (reference sequence). This CDR3 is CASSPPGGSYEQYF. The CDR3 region has the DNA TGTGCCAGCAGCCCTCCCGGGGGGTCCTACGAGCAGTACTTC.

This clonotype has ten or more counts. This chain joins TRBV9 and TRBJ2-1; D call uncertain. The CDR3 has 14 amino acids. Per germline, CDR1 SGDLS and CDR2 YYNGEE. Trimming removed 0 bases at V and 8 bases at J, with 12 bases between. The CDR3 DNA is TGTGCCAGCAGCGTAGTCGGATTTTCGGATGAGCAGTTCTTC. Protein: CASSVVGFSDEQFF. Looking up the rest from reference TRBV9 and TRBJ2-1 gives the full variable domain: DSGVTQTPKHLITATGQRVTLRCSPRSGDLSVYWYQQSLDQGLQFLIQYYNGEERAKGNILERFSAQQFPDLHSELNLSSLELGDSALYFCASSVVGFSDEQFFGPGTRLTVL.

This clonotype appeared many times. The rearrangement links TRBV4-3 to TRBJ1-2; no reliable D call. Germline V gene data show CDR1 as LGHNA and CDR2 as YSLEER. This CDR3 has 15 amino acids. V lost 1 base and J lost 4, with 13 bases in between. CDR3 in amino acids: CASSQGGGDRYGYTF. The DNA of the CDR3 is TGCGCCAGCAGCCAAGGGGGAGGTGACCGCTATGGCTACACCTTC.

The table lists this clonotype with a few counts. The chain couples TRBV5-1 to TRBJ2-3, with no clear D. The germline gives CDR1 SGHRS, CDR2 YFSETQ. The CDR3 covers 15 residues. V was trimmed by 1 base and J by 0 bases, leaving 9 bases between them. CDR3 bases: TGCGCCAGCAGCTTGATCCAGACTAGCACAGATACGCAGTATTTT. Its protein is CASSLIQTSTDTQYF.

This clonotype showed up just a few times. This chain joins TRBV29-1 and TRBJ1-5, with D perhaps TRBD1 (6 bases). This CDR3 region has 14 residues. Germline V CDR1 and CDR2: SQVTM, ANQGSEA. V was cut by 4 bases and J by 1 base, with 11 bases left in between. CDR3 sequence: CSVGGLGSNQPQHF. In DNA, the CDR3 is TGCAGCGTTGGGGGGCTAGGGAGCAATCAGCCCCAGCATTTT.

The chain joins TRBV7-7 to TRBJ2-2; no definite D call. Looked up from germline, CDR1 is SSHAT and CDR2 is FNYEAQ (reference sequence). This CDR3 has 14 residues. Trimming stripped 6 bases from V and 3 bases from J, with 11 bases between. The CDR3 sequence is CASRVGLDTGELFF. The DNA of the CDR3 is TGTGCCAGCAGGGTCGGATTAGACACCGGGGAGCTGTTTTTT.

Only a few counts were recorded for this clonotype. V is TRBV7-2 and J is TRBJ2-7; possibly TRBD2 for D (7 bases). In germline, CDR1 is SGHTA, CDR2 FQGNSA. The CDR3 spans 17 residues. Trimming removed 0 bases at V and 0 bases at J, with 15 bases between. CDR3: CASSLATGGGGSYEQYF. In DNA form, the CDR3 reads TGTGCCAGCAGCTTAGCCACGGGGGGCGGGGGCTCCTACGAGCAGTACTTC. The whole variable domain, remainder taken from reference TRBV7-2 and TRBJ2-7, is GAGVSQSPSNKVTEKGKDVELRCDPISGHTALYWYRQSLGQGLEFLIYFQGNSAPDKSGLPSDRFSAERTGGSVSTLTIQRTQQEDSAVYLCASSLATGGGGSYEQYFGPGTRLTVT.

This clonotype was seen many times. CDR3 loop: CASSARDRVETQYF. CDR3 in DNA: TGTGCCAGCAGCGCCCGGGACAGGGTAGAGACCCAGTACTTC. The chain joins TRBV11-2 to TRBJ2-5, with 9 bases identical to TRBD1. Germline CDR1 reads SGHAT; CDR2 reads FQNNGV. The CDR3 loop spans 14 amino acids. The trim removed 5 bases at V and 4 bases at J, leaving 5 bases unmatched. The full variable domain, in which reference TRBV11-2 and TRBJ2-5 provide the parts outside the CDR3, is EAGVAQSPRYKIIEKRQSVAFWCNPISGHATLYWYQQILGQGPKLLIQFQNNGVVDDSQLPKDRFSAERLKGVDSTLKIQPAKLEDSAVYLCASSARDRVETQYFGPGTRLLVL.

This clonotype was observed many times. V is TRBV10-3 and J is TRBJ2-7; a possible D gene is TRBD1 (6 bases). This CDR3 is 14 amino acids long. V was trimmed by 7 bases and J by 5 bases, leaving 18 bases between them. The germline V gene encodes CDR1 ENHRY and CDR2 SYGVKD. CDR3 nucleotide sequence: TGTGCCATCAACCAAGGGACAACCGCGCACGAGCAGTACTTC. Its protein is CAINQGTTAHEQYF.

This clonotype has more than one count but fewer than ten. The V gene is TRBV7-2, the J gene TRBJ2-1; 11 nucleotides agree with TRBD2. Per germline, CDR1 SGHTA and CDR2 FQGNSA. This CDR3 region has 16 residues. V lost 5 bases, J lost 7 bases, and 10 bases stayed unmatched. As DNA, the CDR3 is TGTGCCAGCAGCCTTTTTAGCGGGGGGGCGGGTAATGAGCAGTTCTTC. As protein: CASSLFSGGAGNEQFF. The full variable domain, its missing parts supplied by reference TRBV7-2 and TRBJ2-1, is GAGVSQSPSNKVTEKGKDVELRCDPISGHTALYWYRQSLGQGLEFLIYFQGNSAPDKSGLPSDRFSAERTGGSVSTLTIQRTQQEDSAVYLCASSLFSGGAGNEQFFGPGTRLTVL.

This chain joins TRBV9 and TRBJ1-5; no firm D call. The CDR3 totals 13 residues. The V end lost 3 bases, the J end lost 5 bases, and 9 bases lay between the germline ends. From germline, CDR1 is SGDLS and CDR2 YYNGEE. The CDR3 coding sequence is TGTGCCAGCAGCGCTTCCGCGGATCAGCCCCAGCATTTT. Its protein is CASSASADQPQHF. The entire variable domain, with the rest obtained from reference TRBV9 and TRBJ1-5, is as follows: DSGVTQTPKHLITATGQRVTLRCSPRSGDLSVYWYQQSLDQGLQFLIQYYNGEERAKGNILERFSAQQFPDLHSELNLSSLELGDSALYFCASSASADQPQHFGDGTRLSIL.

This chain uses TRBV12-3 or TRBV12-4 with TRBJ1-2; D gene uncertain. V was pared by 6 bases and J by 9 bases, with 17 bases between. This CDR3 has 13 residues. This CDR3 reads CASSRYTSDSYTF. Here the CDR3 DNA reads TGTGCCAGCAGCCGCTATACCTCTGACAGCTACACCTTC.

This clonotype was found many times. The V gene is TRBV19, the J gene TRBJ2-3; possibly TRBD1 for D (6 bases). With 5 bases removed from V and 6 bases from J, the gap between germline ends came to 15 bases. This CDR3 is 14 amino acids long. In germline, CDR1 is LNHDA, CDR2 SQIVND (reference sequence). CDR3: CASSSDRRRDTQYF. In nucleotides, the CDR3 is TGTGCCAGTAGTTCAGACAGGCGGAGGGATACGCAGTATTTT.

This clonotype was observed many times. The rearrangement joins TRBV20-1 to TRBJ1-3; D may be TRBD1 (5 bases). In germline, CDR1 is DFQATT, CDR2 SNEGSKA (reference sequence). The CDR3 extends over 12 amino acids. With 3 bases removed from V and 3 bases from J, the gap between germline ends came to 6 bases. CDR3 in DNA: TGCAGTGCTAGCAGGGATGGAAACACCATATATTTT. This encodes CSASRDGNTIYF.

In its sample, this clonotype was seen a few times. The chain carries TRBV7-6 and TRBJ2-2; TRBD2 matches 11 bases. Germline V lookup: CDR1 SGHVS, CDR2 FNYEAQ. Trimming at V came to 5 bases and at J to 5 bases, leaving 7 bases not matched to a gene. The CDR3 runs to 16 residues. The CDR3 spells CASSLEASGGTGELFF. CDR3 in DNA: TGTGCCAGCAGCCTGGAGGCTAGCGGGGGGACCGGGGAGCTGTTTTTT.

The chain joins TRBV7-9 to TRBJ2-2, with D uncertain. There are 15 residues in the CDR3. Germline CDR1 SEHNR, CDR2 FQNEAQ (reference sequence). The V end lost 3 bases, the J end lost 6 bases, and 14 bases lay between the germline ends. The CDR3 is CASSFELPSSGELFF. In nucleotides, the CDR3 is TGTGCCAGCAGCTTCGAGCTTCCAAGTTCCGGGGAGCTGTTTTTT.

The chain is built from TRBV7-2 and TRBJ2-7; either TRBD1 or TRBD2 may supply D (5 bases each). The CDR3 has 15 residues. From germline, CDR1 is SGHTA and CDR2 FQGNSA. Trimming shortened V by 5 bases and J by 3 bases, and 17 bases separated the two germline ends. The CDR3 DNA is TGTGCCAGCAGCCCTGGGGGTACAGGACTCTACGAGCAGTACTTC. It codes for CASSPGGTGLYEQYF.

This clonotype was detected a few times. This chain joins TRBV24-1 and TRBJ2-1; D is unresolved. V lost 7 bases to trimming and J lost 5 bases, with 8 bases between them. The germline V gene encodes CDR1 KGHDR and CDR2 SFDVKD. The CDR3 consists of 12 residues. The CDR3 nucleotides read TGTGCCACCAGCCCAGACAACAATGAGCAGTTCTTC. It encodes CATSPDNNEQFF.

J is TRBJ2-7 and V is TRBV11-2; D is uncertain. CDR1 SGHAT and CDR2 FQNNGV come from the germline V gene. V was shortened by 5 bases and J by 3 bases, with 5 bases between the two germline ends. The CDR3 has 11 amino acids. In DNA, the CDR3 is TGTGCCAGCAGCAGGATCTACGAGCAGTACTTC. Protein: CASSRIYEQYF.

This chain connects TRBV2 to TRBJ2-4; 12 nucleotides line up with TRBD2. The CDR3 runs 17 residues. V lost 3 bases and J lost 7; bases outside the gene matches: 10. Per germline, CDR1 SNHLY and CDR2 FYNNEI. This chain's CDR3 is CASSDPSGGAGSNIQYF. Here the CDR3 DNA reads TGTGCCAGCAGTGATCCTAGCGGGGGGGCAGGGTCGAACATTCAGTACTTC.

This clonotype appeared many times. V is TRBV4-2 and J is TRBJ2-2, with D possibly matching TRBD1 (6 bases). The CDR3 covers 16 residues. Germline CDR1 LGHNA, CDR2 YNFKEQ. The V end lost 0 bases, the J end lost 0 bases, and 8 bases lay between the germline ends. The CDR3 region has the DNA TGTGCCAGCAGCCAAGAGGGGACAACGAACACCGGGGAGCTGTTTTTT. Encoded protein: CASSQEGTTNTGELFF.

CDR3 in DNA: TGTGCCAGCAGCCTAGAGCCCGGGGAGCTGTTTTTT. It encodes CASSLEPGELFF. The chain combines TRBV7-2 with TRBJ2-2; no reliable D call. Germline V CDR1 and CDR2: SGHTA, FQGNSA. Trimming pared 5 bases from V and 6 bases from J, leaving 7 bases between. The CDR3 has 12 amino acids.

Only a few counts were recorded for this clonotype. The V call is TRBV12-3 or TRBV12-4, the J call TRBJ1-2; 8 bases are shared with TRBD1. The CDR3 loop spans 16 amino acids. Unmatched junction bases numbered 10, after V lost 7 bases and J lost 0 bases. The DNA for the CDR3 is TGTGCCAGCACCACCGACAGGGGTCTTTCTAACTATGGCTACACCTTC. This sequence encodes CASTTDRGLSNYGYTF.

This clonotype was seen a handful of times. CDR3 DNA: TGTGCCAGCAGCTCCGGCAGGGCAAAAGGATACGAGCAGTACTTC. It is translated as CASSSGRAKGYEQYF. The chain combines TRBV7-2 with TRBJ2-7, with D perhaps matching TRBD1 (5 bases). V was clipped by 4 bases and J by 4 bases, with 17 bases between them. The CDR3 is 15 amino acids. The germline V gene encodes CDR1 SGHTA and CDR2 FQGNSA. Based on the CDR3 plus reference TRBV7-2 and TRBJ2-7, the full variable domain is GAGVSQSPSNKVTEKGKDVELRCDPISGHTALYWYRQSLGQGLEFLIYFQGNSAPDKSGLPSDRFSAERTGGSVSTLTIQRTQQEDSAVYLCASSSGRAKGYEQYFGPGTRLTVT.

This clonotype was seen many times. This chain connects TRBV12-3 or TRBV12-4 to TRBJ1-1, with TRBD1 matching over 10 bases. The CDR3 length is 14 residues. V shed 4 bases, J shed 6 bases, and the junction held 5 bases outside the gene matches. CDR3: CASSSRQGAPEAFF. Here the CDR3 DNA reads TGTGCCAGCAGTTCTCGACAGGGGGCCCCTGAAGCTTTCTTT.